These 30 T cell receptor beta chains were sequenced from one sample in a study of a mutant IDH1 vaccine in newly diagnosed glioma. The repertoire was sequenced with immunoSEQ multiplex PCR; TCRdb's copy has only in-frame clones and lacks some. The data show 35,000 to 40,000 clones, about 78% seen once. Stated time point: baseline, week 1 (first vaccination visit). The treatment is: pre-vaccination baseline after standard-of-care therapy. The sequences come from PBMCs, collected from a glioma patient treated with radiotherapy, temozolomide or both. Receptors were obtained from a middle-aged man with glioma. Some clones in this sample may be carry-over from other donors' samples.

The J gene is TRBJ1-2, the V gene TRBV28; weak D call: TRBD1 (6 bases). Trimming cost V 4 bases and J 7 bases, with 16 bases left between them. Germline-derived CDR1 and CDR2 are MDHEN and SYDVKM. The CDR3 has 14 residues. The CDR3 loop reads CASSSTTGWSGYTF. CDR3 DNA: TGTGCCAGCAGTTCCACCACAGGGTGGTCTGGCTACACCTTC.

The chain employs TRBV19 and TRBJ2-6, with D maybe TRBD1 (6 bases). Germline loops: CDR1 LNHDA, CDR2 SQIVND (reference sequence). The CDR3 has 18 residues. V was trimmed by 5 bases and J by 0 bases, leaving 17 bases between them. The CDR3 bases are TGTGCCAGTAGTCACCGGGACACTGGAGCCTCTGGGGCCAACGTCCTGACTTTC. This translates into CASSHRDTGASGANVLTF.

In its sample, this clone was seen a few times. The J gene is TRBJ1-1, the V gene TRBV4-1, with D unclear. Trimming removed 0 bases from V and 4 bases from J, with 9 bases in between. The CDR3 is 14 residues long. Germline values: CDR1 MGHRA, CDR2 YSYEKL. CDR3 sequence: CASSQDGGSTEAFF. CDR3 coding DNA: TGCGCCAGCAGCCAAGATGGTGGGTCCACTGAAGCTTTCTTT.

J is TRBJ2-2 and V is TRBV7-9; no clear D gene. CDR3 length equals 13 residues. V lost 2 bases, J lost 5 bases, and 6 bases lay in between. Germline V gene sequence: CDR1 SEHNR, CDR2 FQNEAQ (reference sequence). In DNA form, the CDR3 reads TGTGCCAGCAGCTTACTGCGGACCGGGGAGCTGTTTTTT. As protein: CASSLLRTGELFF. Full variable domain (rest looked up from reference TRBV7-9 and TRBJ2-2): DTGVSQNPRHKITKRGQNVTFRCDPISEHNRLYWYRQTLGQGPEFLTYFQNEAQLEKSRLLSDRFSAERPKGSFSTLEIQRTEQGDSAMYLCASSLLRTGELFFGEGSRLTVL.

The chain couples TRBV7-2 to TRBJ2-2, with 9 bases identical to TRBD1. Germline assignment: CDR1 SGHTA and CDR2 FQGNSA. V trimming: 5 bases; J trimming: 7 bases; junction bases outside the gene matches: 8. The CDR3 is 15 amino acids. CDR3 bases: TGTGCCAGCAGCGAAGGGGGACAGGGAATCGGGGAGCTGTTTTTT. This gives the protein CASSEGGQGIGELFF.

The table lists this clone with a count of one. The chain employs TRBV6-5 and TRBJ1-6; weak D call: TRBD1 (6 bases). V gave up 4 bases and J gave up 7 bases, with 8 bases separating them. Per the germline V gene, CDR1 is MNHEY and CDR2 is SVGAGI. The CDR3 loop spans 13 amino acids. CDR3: CASSSDRNSPLHF. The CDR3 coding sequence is TGTGCCAGCAGTTCGGACAGAAATTCACCCCTCCACTTT.

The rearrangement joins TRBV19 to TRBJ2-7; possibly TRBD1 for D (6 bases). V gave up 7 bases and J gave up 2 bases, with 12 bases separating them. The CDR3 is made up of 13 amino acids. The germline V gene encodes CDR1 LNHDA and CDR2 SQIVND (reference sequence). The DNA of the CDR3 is TGTGCCAGTAACAACCAGGGGACCTACGAGCAGTACTTC. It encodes CASNNQGTYEQYF. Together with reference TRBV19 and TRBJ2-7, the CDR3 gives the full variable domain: DGGITQSPKYLFRKEGQNVTLSCEQNLNHDAMYWYRQDPGQGLRLIYYSQIVNDFQKGDIAEGYSVSREKKESFPLTVTSAQKNPTAFYLCASNNQGTYEQYFGPGTRLTVT.

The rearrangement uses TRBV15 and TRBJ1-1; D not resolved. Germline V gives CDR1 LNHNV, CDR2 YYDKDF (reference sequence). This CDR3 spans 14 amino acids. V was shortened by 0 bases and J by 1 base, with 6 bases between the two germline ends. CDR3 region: CATSRELENTEAFF. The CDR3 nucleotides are TGTGCCACCAGCAGAGAGTTGGAGAACACTGAAGCTTTCTTT.

CDR3 DNA sequence: TGTGCCAGCAGCCCGAGGGGGGGCTACTACAATGAGCAGTTCTTC. Protein sequence: CASSPRGGYYNEQFF. This rearrangement joins TRBV14 to TRBJ2-1; the D gene is possibly TRBD2 (7 bases). Germline CDR1 SGHDN, CDR2 FVKESK. This CDR3 spans 15 amino acids. Trimming removed 4 bases from V and 3 bases from J, with 13 bases in between. Full variable domain (remainder filled in from reference TRBV14 and TRBJ2-1): EAGVTQFPSHSVIEKGQTVTLRCDPISGHDNLYWYRRVMGKEIKFLLHFVKESKQDESGMPNNRFLAERTGGTYSTLKVQPAELEDSGVYFCASSPRGGYYNEQFFGPGTRLTVL.

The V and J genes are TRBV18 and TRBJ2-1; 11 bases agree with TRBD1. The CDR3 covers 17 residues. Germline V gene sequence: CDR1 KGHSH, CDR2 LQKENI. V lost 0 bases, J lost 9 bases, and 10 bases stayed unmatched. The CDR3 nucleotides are TGTGCCAGCTCACCACCGCGAGGACAGGGGGCTTTGGGTGAGCAGTTCTTC. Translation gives CASSPPRGQGALGEQFF.

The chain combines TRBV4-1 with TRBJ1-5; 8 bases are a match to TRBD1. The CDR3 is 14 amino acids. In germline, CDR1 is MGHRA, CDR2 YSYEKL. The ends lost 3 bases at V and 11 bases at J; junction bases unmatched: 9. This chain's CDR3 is CASSQGDRTAAQHF. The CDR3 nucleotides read TGCGCCAGCAGCCAGGGGGACAGGACGGCAGCCCAGCATTTT.

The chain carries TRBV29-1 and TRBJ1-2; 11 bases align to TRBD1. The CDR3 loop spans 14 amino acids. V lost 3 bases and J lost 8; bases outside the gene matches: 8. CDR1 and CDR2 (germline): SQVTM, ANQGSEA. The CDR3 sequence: CSVDPDRGPGGYTF. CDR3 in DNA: TGCAGCGTTGACCCGGACAGGGGGCCCGGGGGCTACACCTTC.

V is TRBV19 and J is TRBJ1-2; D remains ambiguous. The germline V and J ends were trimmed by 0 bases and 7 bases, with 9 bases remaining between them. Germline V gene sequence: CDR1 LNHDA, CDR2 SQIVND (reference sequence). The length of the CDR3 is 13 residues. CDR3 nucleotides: TGTGCCAGTAGTATAGAGGTCAGCTCTGGCTACACCTTC. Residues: CASSIEVSSGYTF.

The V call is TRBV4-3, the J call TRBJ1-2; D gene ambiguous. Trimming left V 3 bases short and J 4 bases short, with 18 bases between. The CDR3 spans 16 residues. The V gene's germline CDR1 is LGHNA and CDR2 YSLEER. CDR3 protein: CASSQGRILGGYGYTF. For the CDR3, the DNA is TGCGCCAGCAGCCAGGGCCGGATTCTCGGCGGCTATGGCTACACCTTC.

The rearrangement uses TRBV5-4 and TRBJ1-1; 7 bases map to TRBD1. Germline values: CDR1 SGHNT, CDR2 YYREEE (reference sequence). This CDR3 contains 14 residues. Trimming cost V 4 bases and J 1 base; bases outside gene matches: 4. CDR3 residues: CASSLGQTNTEAFF. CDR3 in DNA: TGTGCCAGCAGCCTGGGACAGACGAACACTGAAGCTTTCTTT.

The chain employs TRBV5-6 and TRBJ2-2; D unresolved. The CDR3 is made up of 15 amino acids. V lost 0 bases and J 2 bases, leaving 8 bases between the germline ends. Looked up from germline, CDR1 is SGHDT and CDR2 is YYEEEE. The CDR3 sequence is CASSLEQTNTGELFF. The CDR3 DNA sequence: TGTGCCAGCAGCTTGGAACAGACAAACACCGGGGAGCTGTTTTTT.

The DNA of the CDR3 is TGTGCCAGCAGTGGACAGGGGCTGAACACTGAAGCTTTCTTT. Its translation: CASSGQGLNTEAFF. The chain couples TRBV6-5 to TRBJ1-1; TRBD1 matches at 9 bases. In germline, CDR1 is MNHEY, CDR2 SVGAGI. CDR3 size: 14 residues. V was pared by 5 bases and J by 0 bases, with 1 base of the junction left unmatched.

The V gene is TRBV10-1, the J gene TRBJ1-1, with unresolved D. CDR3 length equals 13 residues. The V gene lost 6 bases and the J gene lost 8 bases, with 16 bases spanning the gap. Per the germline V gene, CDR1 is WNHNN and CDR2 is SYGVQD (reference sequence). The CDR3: CASSQDRTSEAFF. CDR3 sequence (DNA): TGCGCCAGCAGCCAAGACCGAACCTCCGAAGCTTTCTTT.

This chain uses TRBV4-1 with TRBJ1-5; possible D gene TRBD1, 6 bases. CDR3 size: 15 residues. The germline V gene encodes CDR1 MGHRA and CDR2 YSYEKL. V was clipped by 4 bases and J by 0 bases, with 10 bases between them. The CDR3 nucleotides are TGCGCCAGCAGCCCGTGGACAGATAGCAATCAGCCCCAGCATTTT. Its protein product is CASSPWTDSNQPQHF.

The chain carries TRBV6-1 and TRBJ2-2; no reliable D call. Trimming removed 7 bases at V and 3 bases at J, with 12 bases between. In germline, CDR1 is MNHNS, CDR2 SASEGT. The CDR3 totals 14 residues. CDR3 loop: CASTQLWYTGELFF. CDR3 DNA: TGTGCCAGCACTCAATTATGGTACACCGGGGAGCTGTTTTTT.

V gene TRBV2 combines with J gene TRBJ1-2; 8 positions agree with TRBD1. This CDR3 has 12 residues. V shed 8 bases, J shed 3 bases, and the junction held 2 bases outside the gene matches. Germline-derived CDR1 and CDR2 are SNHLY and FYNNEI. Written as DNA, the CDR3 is TGTGCCAGCGGACAGGGAGACTATGGCTACACCTTC. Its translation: CASGQGDYGYTF.

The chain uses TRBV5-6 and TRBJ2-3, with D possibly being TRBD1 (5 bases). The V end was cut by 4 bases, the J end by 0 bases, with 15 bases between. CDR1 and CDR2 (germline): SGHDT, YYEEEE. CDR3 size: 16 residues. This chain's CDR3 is CASSRYRRASTDTQYF. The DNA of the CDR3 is TGTGCCAGCAGCAGATACAGGAGAGCTAGCACAGATACGCAGTATTTT.

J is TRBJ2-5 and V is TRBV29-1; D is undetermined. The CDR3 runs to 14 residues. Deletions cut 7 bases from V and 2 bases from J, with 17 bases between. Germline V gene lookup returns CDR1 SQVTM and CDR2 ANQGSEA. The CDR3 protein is CSAIWSGRQETQYF. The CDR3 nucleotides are TGCAGCGCGATTTGGTCAGGTCGGCAAGAGACCCAGTACTTC.

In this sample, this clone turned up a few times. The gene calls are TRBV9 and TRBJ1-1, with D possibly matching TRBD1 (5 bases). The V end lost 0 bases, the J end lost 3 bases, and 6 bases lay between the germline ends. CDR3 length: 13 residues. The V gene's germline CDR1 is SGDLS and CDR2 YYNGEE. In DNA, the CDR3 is TGTGCCAGCAGCGTAGTCAGGGACACTGAAGCTTTCTTT. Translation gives CASSVVRDTEAFF.

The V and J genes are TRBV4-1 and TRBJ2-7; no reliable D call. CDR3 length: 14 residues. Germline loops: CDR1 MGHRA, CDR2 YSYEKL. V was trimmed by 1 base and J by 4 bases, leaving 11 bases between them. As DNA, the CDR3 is TGCGCCAGCAGCCAAGCAGTGGACGTATACGAGCAGTACTTC. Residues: CASSQAVDVYEQYF.

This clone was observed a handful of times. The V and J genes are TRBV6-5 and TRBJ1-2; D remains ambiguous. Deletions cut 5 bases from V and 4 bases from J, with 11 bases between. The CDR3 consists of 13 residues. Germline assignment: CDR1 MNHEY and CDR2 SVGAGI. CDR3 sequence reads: CASSISLGYGYTF. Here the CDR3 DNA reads TGTGCCAGCAGTATTAGTCTGGGCTATGGCTACACCTTC.

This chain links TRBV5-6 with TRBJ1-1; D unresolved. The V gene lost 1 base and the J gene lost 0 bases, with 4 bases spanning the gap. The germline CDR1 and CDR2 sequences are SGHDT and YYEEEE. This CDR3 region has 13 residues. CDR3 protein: CASSLTVNTEAFF. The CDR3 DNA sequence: TGTGCCAGCAGCTTGACGGTGAACACTGAAGCTTTCTTT.

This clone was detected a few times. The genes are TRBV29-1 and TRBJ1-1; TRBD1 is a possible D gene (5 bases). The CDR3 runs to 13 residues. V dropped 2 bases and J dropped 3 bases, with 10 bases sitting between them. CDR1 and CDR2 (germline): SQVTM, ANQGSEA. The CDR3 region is CSVETTAYTEAFF. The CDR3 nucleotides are TGCAGCGTTGAAACGACAGCATACACTGAAGCTTTCTTT.

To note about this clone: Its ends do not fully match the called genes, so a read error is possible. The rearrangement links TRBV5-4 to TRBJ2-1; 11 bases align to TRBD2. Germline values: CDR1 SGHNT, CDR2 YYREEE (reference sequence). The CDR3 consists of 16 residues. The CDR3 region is CSSSVSGGAGWNEQFF. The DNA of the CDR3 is TGTTCCAGCAGCGTTAGCGGGGGGGCCGGGTGGAATGAGCAGTTCTTC.

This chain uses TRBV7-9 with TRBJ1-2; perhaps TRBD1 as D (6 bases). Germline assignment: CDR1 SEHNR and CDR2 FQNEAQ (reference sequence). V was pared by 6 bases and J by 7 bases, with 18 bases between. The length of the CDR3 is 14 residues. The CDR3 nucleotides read TGTGCCAGCAGTGAGGAGGGGGTGGGGATTGGCTACACCTTC. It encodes CASSEEGVGIGYTF.